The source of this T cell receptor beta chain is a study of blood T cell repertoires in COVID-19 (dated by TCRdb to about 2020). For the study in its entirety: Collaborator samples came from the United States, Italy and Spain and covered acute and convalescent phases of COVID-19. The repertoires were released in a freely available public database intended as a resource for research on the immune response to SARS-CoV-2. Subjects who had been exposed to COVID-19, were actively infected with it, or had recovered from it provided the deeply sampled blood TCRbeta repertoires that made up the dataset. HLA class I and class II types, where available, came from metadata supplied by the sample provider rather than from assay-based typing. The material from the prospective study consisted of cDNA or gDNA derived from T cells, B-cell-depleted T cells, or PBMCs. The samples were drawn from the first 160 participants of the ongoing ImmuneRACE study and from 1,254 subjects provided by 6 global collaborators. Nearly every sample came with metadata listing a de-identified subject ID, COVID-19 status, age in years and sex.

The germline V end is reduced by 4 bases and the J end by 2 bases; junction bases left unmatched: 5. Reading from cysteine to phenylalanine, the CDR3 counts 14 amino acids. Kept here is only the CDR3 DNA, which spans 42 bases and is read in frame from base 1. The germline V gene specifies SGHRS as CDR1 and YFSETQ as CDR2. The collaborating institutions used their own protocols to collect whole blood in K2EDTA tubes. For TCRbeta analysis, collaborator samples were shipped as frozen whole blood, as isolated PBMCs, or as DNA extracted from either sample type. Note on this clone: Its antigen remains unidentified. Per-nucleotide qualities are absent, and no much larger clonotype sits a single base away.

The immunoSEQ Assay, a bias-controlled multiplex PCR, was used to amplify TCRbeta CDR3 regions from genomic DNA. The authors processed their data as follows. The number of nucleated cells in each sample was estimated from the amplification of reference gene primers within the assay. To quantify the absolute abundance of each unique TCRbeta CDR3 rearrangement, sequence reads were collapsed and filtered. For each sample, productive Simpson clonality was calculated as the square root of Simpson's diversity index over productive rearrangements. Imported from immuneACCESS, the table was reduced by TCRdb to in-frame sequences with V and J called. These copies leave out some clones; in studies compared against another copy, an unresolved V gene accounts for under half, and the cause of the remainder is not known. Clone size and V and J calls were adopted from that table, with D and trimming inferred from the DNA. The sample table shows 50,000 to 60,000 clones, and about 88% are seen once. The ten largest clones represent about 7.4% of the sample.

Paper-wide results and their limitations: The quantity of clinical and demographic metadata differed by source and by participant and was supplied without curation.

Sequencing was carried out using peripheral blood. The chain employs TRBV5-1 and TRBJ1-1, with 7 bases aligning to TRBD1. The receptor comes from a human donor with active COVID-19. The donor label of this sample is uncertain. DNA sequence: TGCGCCAGCAGCGAGACAGGGAGTAACACTGAAGCTTTCTTT. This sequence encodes CASSETGSNTEAFF.